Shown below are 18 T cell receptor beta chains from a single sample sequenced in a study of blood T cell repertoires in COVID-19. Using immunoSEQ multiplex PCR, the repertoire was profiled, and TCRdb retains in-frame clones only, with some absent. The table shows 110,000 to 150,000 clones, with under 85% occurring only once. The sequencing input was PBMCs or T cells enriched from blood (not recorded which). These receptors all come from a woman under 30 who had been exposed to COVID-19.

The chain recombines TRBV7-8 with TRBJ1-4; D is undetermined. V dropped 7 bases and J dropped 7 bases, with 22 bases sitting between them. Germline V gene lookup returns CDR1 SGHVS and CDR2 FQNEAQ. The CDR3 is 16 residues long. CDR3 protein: CASTRRWRERSEKLFF. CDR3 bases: TGTGCCAGCACCAGAAGGTGGAGGGAGAGGAGTGAAAAACTGTTTTTT.

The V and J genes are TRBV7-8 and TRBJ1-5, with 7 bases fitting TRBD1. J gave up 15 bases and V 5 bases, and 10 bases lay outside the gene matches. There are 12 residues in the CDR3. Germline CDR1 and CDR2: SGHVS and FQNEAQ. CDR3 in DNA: TGTGCCAGCAGCGTAAGACAGGGTCCTAGGCATTTT. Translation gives CASSVRQGPRHF.

The CDR3 loop is CASRIYRDANQPQHF. Written as DNA, the CDR3 is TGTGCCAGCAGAATATACAGGGATGCCAATCAGCCCCAGCATTTT. The chain combines TRBV6-5 with TRBJ1-5; D perhaps matches TRBD1 (6 bases). Trimming pared 6 bases from V and 3 bases from J, leaving 15 bases between. The V gene's germline CDR1 is MNHEY and CDR2 SVGAGI. The CDR3 length is 15 residues.

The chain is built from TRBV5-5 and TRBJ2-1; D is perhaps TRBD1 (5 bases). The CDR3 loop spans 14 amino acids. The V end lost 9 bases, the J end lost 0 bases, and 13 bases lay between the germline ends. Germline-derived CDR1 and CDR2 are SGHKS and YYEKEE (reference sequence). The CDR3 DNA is TGTGCCACTAGACAGTTCAGCTCCTACAATGAGCAGTTCTTC. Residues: CATRQFSSYNEQFF.

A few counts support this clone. The CDR3 spells CASSLALGGEQYF. The CDR3 DNA sequence: TGTGCCAGCAGCTTAGCTTTGGGAGGGGAGCAGTACTTC. This chain connects TRBV11-1 to TRBJ2-7; TRBD2 aligns across 7 bases. Germline CDR1 SGHAT, CDR2 FQDESV (reference sequence). J lost 7 bases, V lost 0 bases, and 3 bases had no gene match. The CDR3 is 13 amino acids.

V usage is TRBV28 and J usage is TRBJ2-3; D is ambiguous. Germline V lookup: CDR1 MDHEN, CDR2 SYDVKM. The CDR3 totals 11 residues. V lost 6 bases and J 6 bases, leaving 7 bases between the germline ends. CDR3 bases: TGTGCCAGCAGCCAAGCGGATACGCAGTATTTT. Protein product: CASSQADTQYF.

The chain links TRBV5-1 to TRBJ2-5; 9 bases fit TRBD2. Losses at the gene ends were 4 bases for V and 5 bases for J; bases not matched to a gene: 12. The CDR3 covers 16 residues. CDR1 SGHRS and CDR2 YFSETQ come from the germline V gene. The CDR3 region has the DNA TGCGCCAGCAGCAGGAGAGGGACTAGCTGGCACGAGACCCAGTACTTC. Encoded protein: CASSRRGTSWHETQYF.

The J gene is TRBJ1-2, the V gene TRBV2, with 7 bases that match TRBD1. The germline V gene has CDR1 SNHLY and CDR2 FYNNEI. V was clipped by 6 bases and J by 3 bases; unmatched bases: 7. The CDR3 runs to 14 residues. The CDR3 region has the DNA TGTGCCAGCAGACGGGACAGCGGGCACTATGGCTACACCTTC. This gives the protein CASRRDSGHYGYTF.

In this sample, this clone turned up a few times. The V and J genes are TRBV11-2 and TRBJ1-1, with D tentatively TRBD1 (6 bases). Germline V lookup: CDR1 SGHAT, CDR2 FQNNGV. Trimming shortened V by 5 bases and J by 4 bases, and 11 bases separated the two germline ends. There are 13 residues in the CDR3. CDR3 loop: CASSGRGITEAFF. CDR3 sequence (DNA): TGTGCCAGCAGCGGGAGGGGGATCACTGAAGCTTTCTTT.

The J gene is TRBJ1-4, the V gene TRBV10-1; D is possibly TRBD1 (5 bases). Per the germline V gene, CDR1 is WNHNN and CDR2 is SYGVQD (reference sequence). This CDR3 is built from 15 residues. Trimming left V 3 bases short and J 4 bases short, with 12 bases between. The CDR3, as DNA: TGCGCCAGCAGTGAAGGCCGGGGACTTAATGAAAAACTGTTTTTT. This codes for CASSEGRGLNEKLFF.

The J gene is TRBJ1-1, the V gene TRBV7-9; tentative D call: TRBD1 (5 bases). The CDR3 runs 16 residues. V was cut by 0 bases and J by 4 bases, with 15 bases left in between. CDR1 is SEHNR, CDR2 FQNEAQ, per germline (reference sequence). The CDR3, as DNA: TGTGCCAGCAGCTTAGCGGTAGGCAGGGCTGCCACTGAAGCTTTCTTT. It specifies CASSLAVGRAATEAFF.

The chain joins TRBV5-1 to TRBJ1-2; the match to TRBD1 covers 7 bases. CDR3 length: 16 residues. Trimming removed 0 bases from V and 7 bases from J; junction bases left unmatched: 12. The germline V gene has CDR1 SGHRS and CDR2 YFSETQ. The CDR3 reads CASSLGGGQVVVGYTF. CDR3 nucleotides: TGCGCCAGCAGCTTGGGAGGCGGACAGGTTGTCGTTGGCTACACCTTC.

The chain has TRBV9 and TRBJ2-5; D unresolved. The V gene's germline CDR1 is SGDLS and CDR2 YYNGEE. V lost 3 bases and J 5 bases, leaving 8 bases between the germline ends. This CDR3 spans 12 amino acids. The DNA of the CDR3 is TGTGCCAGCAGCGACGCCAGGGAGACCCAGTACTTC. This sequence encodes CASSDARETQYF. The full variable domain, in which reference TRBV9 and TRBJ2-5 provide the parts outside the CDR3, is DSGVTQTPKHLITATGQRVTLRCSPRSGDLSVYWYQQSLDQGLQFLIQYYNGEERAKGNILERFSAQQFPDLHSELNLSSLELGDSALYFCASSDARETQYFGPGTRLLVL.

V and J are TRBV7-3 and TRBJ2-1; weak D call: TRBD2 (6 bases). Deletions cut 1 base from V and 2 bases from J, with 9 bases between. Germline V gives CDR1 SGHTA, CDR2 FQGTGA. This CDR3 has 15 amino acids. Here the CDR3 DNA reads TGTGCCAGCAGCTTAAATGGAGGGCCCTACAATGAGCAGTTCTTC. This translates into CASSLNGGPYNEQFF.

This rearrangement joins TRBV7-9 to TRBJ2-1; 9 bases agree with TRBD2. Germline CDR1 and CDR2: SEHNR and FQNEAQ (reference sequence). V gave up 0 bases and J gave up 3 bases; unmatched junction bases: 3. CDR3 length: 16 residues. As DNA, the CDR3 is TGTGCCAGCAGCTTAGCAAGACTAGCGGACTACAATGAGCAGTTCTTC. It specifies CASSLARLADYNEQFF.

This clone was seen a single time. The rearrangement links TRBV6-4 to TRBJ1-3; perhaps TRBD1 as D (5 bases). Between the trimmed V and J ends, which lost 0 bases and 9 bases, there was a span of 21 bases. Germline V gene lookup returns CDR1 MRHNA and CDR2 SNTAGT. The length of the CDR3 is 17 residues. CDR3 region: CASSDSYERGIDPTIYF. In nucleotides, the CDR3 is TGTGCCAGCAGTGACTCGTACGAGCGGGGCATTGATCCCACCATATATTTT.

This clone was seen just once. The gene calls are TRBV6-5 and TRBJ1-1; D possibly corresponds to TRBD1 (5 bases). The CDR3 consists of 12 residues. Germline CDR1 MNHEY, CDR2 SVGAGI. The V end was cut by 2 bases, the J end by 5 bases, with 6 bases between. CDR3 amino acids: CASSYGGTEAFF. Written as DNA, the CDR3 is TGTGCCAGCAGTTACGGGGGGACTGAAGCTTTCTTT.

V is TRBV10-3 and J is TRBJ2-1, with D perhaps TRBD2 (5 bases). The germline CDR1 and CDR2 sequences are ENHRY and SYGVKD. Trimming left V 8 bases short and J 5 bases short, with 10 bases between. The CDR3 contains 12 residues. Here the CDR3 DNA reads TGTGCCATCGAGGGTACTGACAATGAGCAGTTCTTC. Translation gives CAIEGTDNEQFF.